This TCR beta chain was profiled in a study of T cell responses to AZD1222 COVID-19 vaccine. Produced via immunoSEQ multiplex PCR; TCRdb's table is partial and in-frame only. This table holds approximately 50,000 clones, around 85% found once. The CDR3 contains 15 residues. The germline V and J ends were trimmed by 0 bases and 3 bases, with 9 bases remaining between them. Germline-derived CDR1 and CDR2 are SGHRS and YFSETQ. This chain connects TRBV5-1 to TRBJ1-4, with D maybe TRBD1 (5 bases). The clonotype comes from an adult in good health. The material sequenced was peripheral blood, taken on day 0 of MenACWY control vaccination. The CDR3 coding sequence is TGCGCCAGCAGCTTGGTAGTGGGACCTAATGAAAAACTGTTTTTT. Amino acid sequence: CASSLVVGPNEKLFF. Full variable domain (rest looked up from reference TRBV5-1 and TRBJ1-4): KAGVTQTPRYLIKTRGQQVTLSCSPISGHRSVSWYQQTPGQGLQFLFEYFSETQRNKGNFPGRFSGRQFSNSRSEMNVSTLELGDSALYLCASSLVVGPNEKLFFGSGTQLSVL.